This TCR beta chain was captured by sequencing in a study of CD8+CD57+ T cells in acquired aplastic anemia. Study in general: On average, sorted CD4+ and CD8+ cells gave 3.2 ug of DNA.

Profiles of TCR beta VDJ and CDR3 were generated from a genomic DNA template. One entry per CDR3 protein, called by TCRdb with MiXCR from the reads. The data contain 200,000 to 300,000 distinct CDR3 sequences, around 43% of them singletons. Study observations and caveats: Patients and controls had in common approximately 30 CD8+ CDR3 sequences. Statistical testing detected no significant gap in CD8+ Simpson's diversity between patients and controls.

This clonotype came up many times. The antigen is unknown. Patients picked for sequencing had shown CD8+CD57+ cell expansion detected by flow cytometry. The germline gives CDR1 LNHNV, CDR2 YYDKDF (reference sequence). V dropped 1 base and J dropped 7 bases, with 11 bases sitting between them. This CDR3 comprises 14 residues. This TCR was recovered from a human donor with aplastic anemia. The V gene is TRBV15, the J gene TRBJ1-5; D is unresolved. The sequencing input was sorted CD4+, CD8+, or CD8+CD57+ T cells (not recorded which) from PBMCs. The CDR3, as DNA: TGTGCCACCAGCAGAGTAGGAGAAACGCAGCCCCAGCATTTT. This gives the protein CATSRVGETQPQHF.